The TCR beta chain under discussion was sequenced for a study of blood T cells in healthy people across ages. The authors ran a second PCR of about 7 to 12 cycles using a sample-barcoded 5' primer and a J-beta primer mix. TCRdb itself ran the 5' RACE reads through MiXCR, one entry per CDR3 protein. The sample consists of some 1.7 million distinct CDR3 sequences, approximately 30% of them appearing once. The CDR3 is made up of 13 amino acids. Germline CDR1 and CDR2: MNHNY and SVGAGI (reference sequence). The V gene end was trimmed by 10 bases and the J gene end by 2 bases; junction bases not matched to a gene: 8. This clonotype was observed a handful of times.

This clonotype originated in a woman in her 30s in good health. This chain links TRBV6-6 with TRBJ2-7; 7 bases line up with TRBD1. Specimen: blood. The DNA of the CDR3 is TGTGCCACCACCCCAGACAGGGCCTACGAGCAGTACTTC. Translation: CATTPDRAYEQYF.